The T cell receptor (beta chain) described here comes from a study of blood T cell repertoires in COVID-19. Original processing methods: Amplified reference gene primers provided the basis for estimating nucleated cell counts. Measured with immunoSEQ multiplex PCR; TCRdb has only the in-frame clones, and not every one. That table is the source of V, J and clone size, and D and trimming were worked out from the DNA. The data contain about 370,000 clones, over 75% of them seen just once; the ten biggest clones take up roughly 1%. Trimming left V 0 bases short and J 1 base short, with 14 bases between. Germline V gene data show CDR1 as SGDLS and CDR2 as YYNGEE. The CDR3 covers 17 residues. Cohort placement rested on clinical history that participants reported themselves. Recovery among Cohort 3 donors was established by two negative PCRs, clearance, or symptom resolution.

This sequence was found in a man in his late teens or twenties who had recovered from COVID-19. The sequenced sample consisted of PBMCs or T cells enriched from blood (not recorded which). The chain recombines TRBV9 with TRBJ1-3; D is uncertain. The CDR3 here is CASSVAGEGRSGNTIYF. DNA of the CDR3: TGTGCCAGCAGCGTAGCTGGGGAGGGAAGGTCTGGAAACACCATATATTTT.